This T cell receptor beta chain was identified during a study of blood T cell repertoires in COVID-19. Turning to the study itself: The cDNA or gDNA used as material had been derived from T cells, B-cell-depleted T cells, or PBMCs.

The repertoire was sequenced with immunoSEQ multiplex PCR; TCRdb's copy has only in-frame clones and lacks some. This table holds hundreds of thousands of clones, approximately 90% found once. Trimming cost V 6 bases and J 6 bases, with 6 bases left between them. This CDR3 has 11 residues. The sequence came from a woman younger than 35 who had been exposed to COVID-19. The gene calls are TRBV12-3 or TRBV12-4 and TRBJ1-5, with unresolved D. Sequencing was performed on PBMCs or T cells enriched from blood (not recorded which). CDR3 in DNA: TGTGCCAGCAGCGAGGGTCAGCCCCAGCATTTT. It yields the protein CASSEGQPQHF.